This T cell receptor (beta chain) was profiled in a study of shared clonotypes between healthy human individuals. Study information: Those who served as donors were a couple of women and three men between the ages of 18 and 49. Study outcomes and limitations: Naive subsets, compared against memory subsets, generally had larger estimated richness values.

A note on this clone: Its antigen is undetermined.

Every contributor of samples was a Caucasian grown-up residing in Nashville, Tennessee. Researchers partitioned CD4+ cells into CD45RA+ naive and CD45RA-negative memory subsets. Sequencing was performed with immunoSEQ multiplex PCR; in TCRdb, only in-frame clones are kept and a portion is missing. The data contain 2.3 million or so clones, more than 80% of them singletons. V lost 5 bases to trimming and J lost 9 bases; unmatched junction nucleotides: 5. Germline V CDR1 and CDR2: SGHVS, FNYEAQ. The CDR3 is made up of 15 amino acids. The sample comprised naive CD4+ T cells from PBMCs. Subset of the sample: CD45RA+ positively selected. The source is a man aged 18 to 30 in good health. Some clones in this sample may be carry-over from other donors' samples. This chain links TRBV7-6 with TRBJ2-1; 15 bases are shared with TRBD2. CDR3 sequence: CASSDGLAGGSEQFF. As DNA, the CDR3 is TGTGCCAGCAGCGACGGACTAGCGGGAGGGAGTGAGCAGTTCTTC.